This TCR beta chain emerged from a study of OX40 agonist ivuxolimab in advanced cancers. Study context: Ivuxolimab, which is an agonistic anti-OX40 (CD134) antibody, was administered to the patients.

Trimming pared 1 base from V and 1 base from J, leaving 9 bases between. CDR1 is SGHNT and CDR2 is YYREEE in the germline V gene (reference sequence). The CDR3 has 14 residues. Some clones are missing from TCRdb's copy, which holds only in-frame ones; the method was immunoSEQ multiplex PCR. The top ten clones hold around 4.5% of a sample with tens of thousands of clones, roughly 84% of them seen once. This TCR was sampled from an adult with an advanced solid tumor such as melanoma, head and neck, liver or kidney cancer. The chain couples TRBV5-4 to TRBJ2-7, with D hard to call. Source: CD4+ or CD8+ T cells sorted from blood, taken in a trial of the OX40 agonist ivuxolimab. CDR3: CASSLSARSYEQYF. In DNA, the CDR3 is TGTGCCAGCAGCTTGTCGGCCAGGTCCTACGAGCAGTACTTC.